This entry is about one T cell receptor beta chain. Its cognate antigen is unknown. From germline, CDR1 is GTSNPN and CDR2 SVGIG (reference sequence). With 2 bases removed from V and 1 base from J, the gap between germline ends came to 9 bases. This CDR3 has 15 residues. These data come from a study of shared clonotypes between healthy human individuals. Across the study: Aged 18 to 49, the donors were a couple of women and a few men. Per donor, three plates held CD4 naive cells, three held CD4 memory, two held CD8 naive and one held CD8 memory.

Study-level results: When naive CD4 clonotypes were compared across several donors, approximately 5% were shared.

The run depth of the assay was deep. Measured with immunoSEQ multiplex PCR; TCRdb has only the in-frame clones, and not every one. The sample consists of approximately 2.3 million clones, approximately 93% of them appearing once. Material for sequencing was naive CD4+ T cells from PBMCs. Described subset: CD45RA+ positively selected. The chain employs TRBV30 and TRBJ2-6; D might be TRBD1 or TRBD2, each matching 5 bases. The sequence was obtained from a man aged 18 to 30 in good health. Some clones in this sample may be carry-over from other donors' samples. The CDR3 region is CAWSFGGSGANVLTF. CDR3 sequence (DNA): TGTGCCTGGAGTTTTGGGGGTTCTGGGGCCAACGTCCTGACTTTC.